The source of this T cell receptor beta chain is a study of T cell changes during pregnancy in multiple sclerosis. Libraries were prepared by immunoSEQ multiplex PCR; TCRdb keeps only in-frame clonotypes and omits some of them. The sample contains roughly 40,000 clones, about 85% of which appear only once. In germline, CDR1 is SGHVS, CDR2 FNYEAQ. V shed 3 bases, J shed 4 bases, and the junction held 2 bases outside the gene matches. The CDR3 runs 14 residues. The table lists this clone with a count of one. The sequences come from CD4+ T cells from peripheral blood mononuclear cells, collected after pregnancy. This clonotype originated in a female donor with multiple sclerosis, enrolled in a pregnancy study. V usage is TRBV7-6 and J usage is TRBJ2-7; 11 bases agree with TRBD2. CDR3 sequence (DNA): TGTGCCAGCAGCTTTAGCGGGGGGGTATACGAGCAGTACTTC. Translation: CASSFSGGVYEQYF.